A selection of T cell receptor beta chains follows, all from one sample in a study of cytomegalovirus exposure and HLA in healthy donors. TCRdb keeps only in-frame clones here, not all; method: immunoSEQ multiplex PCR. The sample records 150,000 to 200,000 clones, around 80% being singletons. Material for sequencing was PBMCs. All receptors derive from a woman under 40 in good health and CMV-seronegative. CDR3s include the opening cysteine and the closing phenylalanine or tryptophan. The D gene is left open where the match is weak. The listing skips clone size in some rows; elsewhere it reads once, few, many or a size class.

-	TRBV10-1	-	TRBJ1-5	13	TGCGCCAGCAGTGAGCAGGGTTCTCAGCCCCAGCATTTT	CASSEQGSQPQHF
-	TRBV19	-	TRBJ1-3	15	TGTGCCAGTAGTATAGAGGACAGCTCTGGAAACACCATATATTTT	CASSIEDSSGNTIYF
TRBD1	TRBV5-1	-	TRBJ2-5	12	TGCGCCAGCAGCCGGACAGGAGAGACCCAGTACTTC	CASSRTGETQYF
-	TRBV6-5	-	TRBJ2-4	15	TGTGCCAGCAGTTACTCAGGTTTCGGCAAAAACAGTCAGTACTTC	CASSYSGFGKNSQYF
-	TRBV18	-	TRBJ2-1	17	TGTGCCAGCTCACCACCCGACGGGACTCCAGGAGGGAATGAGCAGTTCTTC	CASSPPDGTPGGNEQFF
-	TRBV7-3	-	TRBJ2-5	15	TGTGCCAGCAGCCCGTGGCCGGGGGAGCTGGAGACCCAGTACTTC	CASSPWPGELETQYF
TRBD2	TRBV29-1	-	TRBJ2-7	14	TGCAGCGTTGACCGACAGCCGGGGGGGTACGAGCAGTACTTC	CSVDRQPGGYEQYF
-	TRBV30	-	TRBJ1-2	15	TGTGCCTGGAGCGAACTCGTTACAGGGTCGATCGGCTACACCTTC	CAWSELVTGSIGYTF
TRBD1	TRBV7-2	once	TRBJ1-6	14	TGTGCCAGCAGCTCCGGGACAGATAATTCACCCCTCCACTTT	CASSSGTDNSPLHF
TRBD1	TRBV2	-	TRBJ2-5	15	TGTGCCAGCAGTTCCGAACAGGGGGCCGGGGAGACCCAGTACTTC	CASSSEQGAGETQYF
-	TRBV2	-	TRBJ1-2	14	TGTGCCAGCATAGTGAAGGACACCACCTATGGCTACACCTTC	CASIVKDTTYGYTF
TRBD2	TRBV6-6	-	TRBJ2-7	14	TGTGCCAGCACGGTGGGAGCCCCGGGAGGCGAGCAGTACTTC	CASTVGAPGGEQYF
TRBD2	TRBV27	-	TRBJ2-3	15	TGTGCCAGCAGTTCCCAGCGGGACTACACAGATACGCAGTATTTT	CASSSQRDYTDTQYF
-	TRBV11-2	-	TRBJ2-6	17	TGTGCCAGCAAGCTTAGAAGGCGGTACGCTGGGGCCAACGTCCTGACTTTC	CASKLRRRYAGANVLTF
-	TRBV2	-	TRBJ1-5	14	TGTGCCAGCAAACGGTATTATAGCAATCAGCCCCAGCATTTT	CASKRYYSNQPQHF